The entry that follows covers one T cell receptor beta chain sequence. What it binds is not known. The PCR was carried out with 60 Vbeta primers and 13 Jbeta primers. Libraries were prepared by immunoSEQ multiplex PCR; TCRdb keeps only in-frame clonotypes and omits some of them. The sample has some 90,000 clones, about three quarters seen once. Likely unrecorded immune exposures existed in these nominally healthy donors. Trimming removed 6 bases at V and 12 bases at J, with 9 bases between. CDR3 length equals 10 residues. The germline CDR1 and CDR2 sequences are WNHNN and SYGVQD (reference sequence). The record originates from a study of cytomegalovirus exposure and HLA in healthy donors. Regarding the study as a whole: Per a later analysis, approximately 16,000 TCR beta sequences showed association with HLA alleles at 0.05 false discovery rate. Likely technical artifact: a cluster of highly shared sequence variants.

This clonotype was sampled from a male donor in good health and CMV-seropositive. The sequencing input was PBMCs. The chain employs TRBV10-1 and TRBJ1-5; D remains unclear. The CDR3 is CASRQRDQHF. The DNA for the CDR3 is TGCGCCAGCAGACAGAGGGACCAGCATTTT.